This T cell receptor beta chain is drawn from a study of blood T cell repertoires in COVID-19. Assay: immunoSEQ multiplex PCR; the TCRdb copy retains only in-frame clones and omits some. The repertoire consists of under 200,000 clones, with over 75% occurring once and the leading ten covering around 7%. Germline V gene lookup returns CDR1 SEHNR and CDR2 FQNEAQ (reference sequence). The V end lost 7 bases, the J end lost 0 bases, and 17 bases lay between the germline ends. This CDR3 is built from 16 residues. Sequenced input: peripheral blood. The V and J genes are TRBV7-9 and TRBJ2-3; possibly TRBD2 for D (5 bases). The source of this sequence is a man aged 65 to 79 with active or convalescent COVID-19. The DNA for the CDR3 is TGTGCCAGCAACACTAGTCCAGACTCTAGCACAGATACGCAGTATTTT. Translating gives CASNTSPDSSTDTQYF.